The next 5 T cell receptor beta chains were all read from a single sample in a study of blood T cells in healthy people across ages. Sample-barcoded 5' priming and a J-beta primer mix drove a second PCR of 7 to 11 cycles. TCRdb reprocessed the 5' RACE reads with MiXCR, giving one entry per CDR3 protein. The sample records some 640,000 distinct CDR3 sequences, about 30% being singletons. Specimen: blood. These receptors came from an elderly woman in good health.

Remarks on this clonotype: With a much larger clone just one base away, this may be a read error. The chain carries TRBV20-1 and TRBJ2-1; D possibly corresponds to TRBD1 (6 bases). The CDR3 is made up of 15 amino acids. From germline, CDR1 is DFQATT and CDR2 SNEGSKA (reference sequence). The DNA for the CDR3 is TGCAGTGCGAGAGGACAGCAACTTACCGAAAACATTCAGTTCTTC. The encoded protein is CSARGQQLTENIQFF.

The J gene is TRBJ2-5, the V gene TRBV20-1; 14 bases line up with TRBD2. V shed 5 bases and J 11 bases; nucleotides not matched to a gene: 10. The germline CDR1 and CDR2 sequences are DFQATT and SNEGSKA (reference sequence). The CDR3 has 14 residues. The CDR3 here is CSAPTSGGAREQYF. As DNA, the CDR3 is TGCAGTGCTCCGACTAGCGGGGGGGCTCGGGAGCAGTACTTC.

A word on this clonotype: This may be a read error, as it is one base from a much larger clone. The V call is TRBV27, the J call TRBJ2-5, with D uncertain. Judging by the DNA end, TRBJ2-7 fits better; the J call may be wrong. Germline V gene sequence: CDR1 MNHEY, CDR2 SMNVEV (reference sequence). The CDR3 runs to 13 residues. This CDR3 reads CAGSFVNSGEQYF. In DNA form, the CDR3 reads TGTGCCGGCAGTTTTGTAAATTCAGGCGAGCAGTACTTC.

A word on this clonotype: A read error is possible here, since a much larger clone lies one base away. The chain uses TRBV3-1 and TRBJ2-7; 10 bases are shared with TRBD1. The CDR3 sequence is 15 residues long. V dropped 2 bases and J dropped 4; count of bases not matched to a gene: 5. From germline, CDR1 is LGHDT and CDR2 YNNKEL (reference sequence). CDR3 DNA sequence: TGTGCCAGCAGCCAACCGGGACAGGGGAGATACGAGCAGTACTTC. This sequence encodes CASSQPGQGRYEQYF.

This chain uses TRBV20-1 with TRBJ2-5; D is undetermined. The J call may be in error: the DNA end matches TRBJ2-4 better. The germline CDR1 and CDR2 sequences are DFQATT and SNEGSKA (reference sequence). The CDR3 totals 15 residues. The CDR3 is CSARDESVGKNIQYF. Here the CDR3 DNA reads TGCAGTGCTAGAGATGAGTCTGTAGGCAAAAACATTCAGTACTTC.